This is a list of T cell receptor beta chains from one sample in a study of naive and memory T cell subsets. Using its own MiXCR run on the UMI-ligation and nested PCR reads, TCRdb lists one record per CDR3 protein. This sample has roughly 150,000 distinct CDR3 sequences, with approximately 20% found just once. The specimen was naive CD8+ T cells from blood. The receptors shown here come from a human donor in good health. Each CDR3 is given with its conserved first and last residue. D genes are given only for firm matches. The size of a clone is reported for some rows only, either as once, few or many, or as a class for expanded clones.

d_gene,abundance,j_gene,v_gene,CDR3nt,CDR3aa
TRBD1,many,TRBJ1-1,TRBV27,TGTGCCAGCAGAGACAGGGGGGCTGGGACTGAAGCTTTCTTT,CASRDRGAGTEAFF
TRBD2,many,TRBJ2-3,TRBV29-1,TGCAGCGTTGAGCCGGTAGCGGGAGGCCCGGGAGGAGATACGCAGTATTTT,CSVEPVAGGPGGDTQYF
-,few,TRBJ1-3,TRBV9,TGTGCCAGCAGCGTCCGTAGGGACGGATCTGGAAACACCATATATTTT,CASSVRRDGSGNTIYF
-,-,TRBJ2-1,TRBV29-1,TGCAGCGTTTTGGCCCCCGATTCCTACAATGAGCAGTTCTTC,CSVLAPDSYNEQFF
-,few,TRBJ2-1,TRBV2,TGTGCCAGCAGTGGCGGGCAAATAAGCTCCTACAATGAGCAGTTCTTC,CASSGGQISSYNEQFF
-,-,TRBJ2-2,TRBV9,TGTGCCAGCAGCGTAGGACGGGCCGGGGAGCTGTTTTTT,CASSVGRAGELFF
TRBD1,-,TRBJ2-1,TRBV2,TGTGCCAGCAGAACCGGGACAGGGTTTGTTGAGCAGTTCTTC,CASRTGTGFVEQFF
-,-,TRBJ2-6,TRBV24-1,TGTGCCACCAGTGACTCACGGGACTCTGGGGCCAACGTCCTGACTTTC,CATSDSRDSGANVLTF
-,-,TRBJ1-2,TRBV7-6,TGTGCCAGCAGCTATTATTCGGGCGATGGCTACACCTTC,CASSYYSGDGYTF
-,-,TRBJ1-2,TRBV28,TGTGCCAGCAGTTTATTGGAACCGAGTAACTATGGCTACACCTTC,CASSLLEPSNYGYTF
TRBD1,few,TRBJ1-2,TRBV6-5,TGTGCCAGCAGTAAAGGGACAGGTGCTTTGTGGGCCGGCTACACCTTC,CASSKGTGALWAGYTF
-,-,TRBJ2-6,TRBV5-5,TGTGCCAGCAGCTTGGGGGCCGGAGGGGGGTACTCTGGGGCCAACGTCCTGACTTTC,CASSLGAGGGYSGANVLTF
-,few,TRBJ2-7,TRBV7-2,TGTGCCAGCAGCTGGGAGGGGGCGGACAATTTCTACGAGCAGTACTTC,CASSWEGADNFYEQYF
-,once,TRBJ1-2,TRBV20-1,TGCAGTGCTAGAGAAAGGGGTAATCCGGACGGATTCTATGGCTACACCTTC,CSARERGNPDGFYGYTF
-,few,TRBJ2-7,TRBV7-6,TGTGCCAGCAGCTTAGCTTTTCAGGGAGTTGAGCAGTACTTC,CASSLAFQGVEQYF
TRBD1,few,TRBJ2-1,TRBV6-1,TGTGCCAGCAGTGTACAGGGGGCCTACAATGAGCAGTTCTTC,CASSVQGAYNEQFF
-,few,TRBJ1-1,TRBV10-3,TGTGCCATCAGTGATGCAACGGGCAGGATGAACACTGAAGCTTTCTTT,CAISDATGRMNTEAFF
TRBD2,few,TRBJ2-7,TRBV6-6,TGTGCCAGCAGTTACTCTGGGACTAGCGGGACGCCCCAGCAGTACTTC,CASSYSGTSGTPQQYF
TRBD1,few,TRBJ2-3,TRBV24-1,TGTGCCACCAGTGACCCGGACAGGGGATCCGCAGATACGCAGTATTTT,CATSDPDRGSADTQYF
TRBD2,-,TRBJ2-5,TRBV20-1,TGCAGTGCCAGACCGGGACTAGCTTGGGAGACCCAGTACTTC,CSARPGLAWETQYF
TRBD1,-,TRBJ2-5,TRBV10-2,TGCGCCACCCGGACAGGGGGCCCGAAAGAGACCCAGTACTTC,CATRTGGPKETQYF
-,-,TRBJ1-2,TRBV13,TGTGCCAGCAGAACGACAGGCGATGGCTACACCTTC,CASRTTGDGYTF
-,-,TRBJ1-1,TRBV28,TGTGCCAGCAGTCCCTTAAGTTTGAACACTGAAGCTTTCTTT,CASSPLSLNTEAFF
-,-,TRBJ1-1,TRBV12-3/TRBV12-4,TGTGCCAGCAGTTGGGACACTGAAGCTTTCTTT,CASSWDTEAFF
-,few,TRBJ2-7,TRBV7-9,TGTGCCAGCAGCCCGGGGGCCCGGCGCTCCCTGGGTGAGCAGTACTTC,CASSPGARRSLGEQYF
-,-,TRBJ1-5,TRBV2,TGTGCCAGCAGTGATGGGGATAGCAATCAGCCCCAGCATTTT,CASSDGDSNQPQHF
-,few,TRBJ2-1,TRBV6-2/TRBV6-3,TGTGCCAGTGACAGTGGATCCAATGAGCAGTTCTTC,CASDSGSNEQFF
-,few,TRBJ1-1,TRBV11-2,TGTGCCAGCAGCTTTTTAAGGGAAGCTTTCTTT,CASSFLREAFF
-,few,TRBJ2-1,TRBV2,TGTGCCAGCAGTGAAGCGCATCTAGCAGGCAATGAGCAGTTCTTC,CASSEAHLAGNEQFF
-,-,TRBJ2-5,TRBV20-1,TGCAGTGCTAGTGCGGGGACCCAGTACTTC,CSASAGTQYF
-,few,TRBJ2-3,TRBV6-5,TGTGCCAGCAGTTACTATGGCGAGAACACAGATACGCAGTATTTT,CASSYYGENTDTQYF